This T cell receptor (beta chain) came from a study of tissue T cells after allogeneic stem cell transplantation. Study-wide results and limits: Across patients, clones rarely overlapped, yet motif clusters were shared tissue-specifically. Sampling depth was limited, and the cohort was small and clinically varied. TCR repertoires tracked anatomic similarity, regardless of disease or transplant status.

Time point noted: mouse harvest day 14 after allogeneic transplant. Tail vein injection delivered 10^7 T-cell-depleted bone marrow cells and 10^6 splenic CD5+ T cells. B6 (H2b) cells into BALB/c (H2d) mice; tissues taken at day 7 or 14. Assay used: immunoSEQ multiplex PCR; TCRdb lists only in-frame clones, some missing. This sample carries 2,800 or so clones, roughly 42% of them seen once, and the ten largest clones take roughly 31%. V was trimmed by 4 bases and J by 0 bases, leaving 6 bases between them. The CDR3 has 13 residues. Germline CDR1 reads NSQYPW; CDR2 reads LRSPGD (reference sequence). This clone was seen only a few times. The antigen remains unidentified. The gene symbols are mouse symbols. The DNA ends 1 residue before the CDR3 does, and the rest of the CDR3 is filled in from the germline J gene.

The receptor was derived from a female BALB/c mouse given C57BL/6 T cells with graft-versus-host disease after an allogeneic hematopoietic cell transplant. The J gene is TRBJ1-2, the V gene TRBV1; D remains ambiguous. The sequencing sample was made of lymph node tissue. The CDR3 is CTCSDTANSDYTF. The CDR3 bases that were read are TGCACCTGCAGTGACACTGCAAACTCCGACTACACC.